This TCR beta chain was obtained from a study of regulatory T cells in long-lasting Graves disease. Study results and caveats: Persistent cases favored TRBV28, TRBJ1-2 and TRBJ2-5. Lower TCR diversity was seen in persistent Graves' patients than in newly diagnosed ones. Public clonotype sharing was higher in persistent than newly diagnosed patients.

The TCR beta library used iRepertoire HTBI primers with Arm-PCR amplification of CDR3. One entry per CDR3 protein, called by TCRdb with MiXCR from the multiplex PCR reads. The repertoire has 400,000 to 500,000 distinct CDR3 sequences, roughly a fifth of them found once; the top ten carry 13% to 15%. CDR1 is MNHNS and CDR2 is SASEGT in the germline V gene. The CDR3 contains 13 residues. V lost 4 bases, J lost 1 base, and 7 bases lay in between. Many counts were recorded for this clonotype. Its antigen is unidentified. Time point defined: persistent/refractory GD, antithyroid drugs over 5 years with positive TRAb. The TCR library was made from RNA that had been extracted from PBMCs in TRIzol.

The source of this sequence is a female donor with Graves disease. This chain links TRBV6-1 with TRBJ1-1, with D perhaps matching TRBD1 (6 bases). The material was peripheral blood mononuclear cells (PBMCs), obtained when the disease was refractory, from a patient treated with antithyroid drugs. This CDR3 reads CASSGGGNTEAFF. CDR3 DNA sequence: TGTGCCAGCAGTGGAGGGGGGAACACTGAAGCTTTCTTT.